The 5 T cell receptor beta chains below were found in one sample sequenced in a study of monozygotic twins with inflammatory bowel disease (dated by TCRdb to about 2019). The method was 5' RACE. Sequencing instrument: Illumina HiSeq 2500. Based on TCRdb reprocessing of the reads, there is one entry per CDR3 protein sequence, and DNA is missing. This sample's table carries 210,000 or so distinct CDR3 sequences. Under 8.5% of the sample goes to the ten largest clones. The sample was blood. The source is a human donor with ulcerative colitis or Crohn's disease, or a healthy co-twin of an affected twin (not recorded which).

This chain connects TRBV3-1 to TRBJ2-6. The germline V gene encodes CDR1 LGHDT and CDR2 YNNKEL (reference sequence). This CDR3 has 15 amino acids. CDR3 sequence: CASSQRGSGANVLTF.

The chain combines TRBV5-1 with TRBJ2-2; TCRdb gives TRBD2 as the D gene, but with no DNA this cannot be confirmed. Per germline, CDR1 SGHRS and CDR2 YFSETQ. CDR3 length: 14 amino acids. CDR3 sequence: CASSEGKSTGELFF.

The chain combines TRBV4-1 with TRBJ1-1; TCRdb returns TRBD1, unconfirmable since there is no DNA. Germline-derived CDR1 and CDR2 are MGHRA and YSYEKL. CDR3 length equals 14 residues. The CDR3 protein is CASSLQQGNTEAFF.

This chain connects TRBV28 to TRBJ2-2; TCRdb's D call of TRBD1 is untestable without DNA. Germline V gene data show CDR1 as MDHEN and CDR2 as SYDVKM. This CDR3 is 12 amino acids long. Here the CDR3 reads CASSSRTGELFF.

The rearrangement joins TRBV27 to TRBJ1-1; TCRdb selects TRBD1, and the lack of DNA leaves this call unchecked. The CDR3 totals 15 residues. Germline values: CDR1 MNHEY, CDR2 SMNVEV (reference sequence). CDR3 in amino acids: CASSLGTGVNTEAFF.